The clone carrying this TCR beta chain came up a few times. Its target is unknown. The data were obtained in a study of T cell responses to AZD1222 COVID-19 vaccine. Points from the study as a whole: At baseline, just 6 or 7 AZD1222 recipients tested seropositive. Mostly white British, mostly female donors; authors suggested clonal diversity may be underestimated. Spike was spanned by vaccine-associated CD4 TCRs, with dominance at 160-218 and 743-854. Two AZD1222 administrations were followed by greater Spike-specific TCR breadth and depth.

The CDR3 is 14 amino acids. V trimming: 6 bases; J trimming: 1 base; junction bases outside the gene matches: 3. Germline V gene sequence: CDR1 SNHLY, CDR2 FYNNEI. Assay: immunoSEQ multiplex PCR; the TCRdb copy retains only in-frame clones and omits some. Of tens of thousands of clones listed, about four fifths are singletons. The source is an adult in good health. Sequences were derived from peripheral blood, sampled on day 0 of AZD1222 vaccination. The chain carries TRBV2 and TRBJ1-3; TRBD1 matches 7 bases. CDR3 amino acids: CASREDRSGNTIYF. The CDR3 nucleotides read TGTGCCAGCAGGGAGGACAGGTCTGGAAACACCATATATTTT.